A single sample is the source of the 26 T cell receptor beta chains below, sequenced in a study of blood T cell repertoires in COVID-19. Libraries were prepared by immunoSEQ multiplex PCR; TCRdb keeps only in-frame clonotypes and omits some of them. The table records around 300,000 clones, roughly 88% of them present only once. Sequencing was carried out using peripheral blood. These TCRs come from a woman aged 25 to 39 with COVID-19, enrolled during active disease.

This clone occurred a few times. Other DNA sequences in this sample translate to the same CDR3. The chain links TRBV6-6 to TRBJ2-7; 9 bases are a match to TRBD1. Per the germline V gene, CDR1 is MNHNY and CDR2 is SVGAGI (reference sequence). J gave up 6 bases and V 2 bases, and 8 bases lay outside the gene matches. The CDR3 totals 15 residues. The CDR3 spells CASSYQDRGGGEQYF. The DNA of the CDR3 is TGTGCCAGCAGTTACCAGGACAGGGGAGGAGGCGAGCAGTACTTC.

The V call is TRBV30, the J call TRBJ2-2; 9 bases fit TRBD1. The CDR3 loop spans 16 amino acids. V shed 5 bases and J 2 bases; nucleotides not matched to a gene: 9. Germline CDR1 reads GTSNPN; CDR2 reads SVGIG (reference sequence). The CDR3 nucleotides read TGTGCCTGGGGCTCCGGGACAGGGTCTAACACCGGGGAGCTGTTTTTT. Amino acids: CAWGSGTGSNTGELFF. The full variable domain, completed using reference TRBV30 and TRBJ2-2, is SQTIHQWPATLVQPVGSPLSLECTVEGTSNPNLYWYRQAAGRGLQLLFYSVGIGQISSEVPQNLSASRPQDRQFILSSKKLLLSDSGFYLCAWGSGTGSNTGELFFGEGSRLTVL.

This sequence joins TRBV24-1 and TRBJ2-7, with 9 bases matching TRBD1. There are 14 residues in the CDR3. Germline CDR1 reads KGHDR; CDR2 reads SFDVKD. J gave up 4 bases and V 4 bases, and 4 bases lay outside the gene matches. The CDR3 DNA reads as TGTGCCACCAGTGAAGGGACAGGGCCATACGAGCAGTACTTC. Residues: CATSEGTGPYEQYF.

This sequence joins TRBV28 and TRBJ2-1; D might be TRBD2 (5 bases). From germline, CDR1 is MDHEN and CDR2 SYDVKM. V lost 2 bases to trimming and J lost 12 bases, with 11 bases between them. This CDR3 region has 12 residues. Here the CDR3 reads CASSLRSGSQFF. CDR3 DNA: TGTGCCAGCAGTTTAAGGTCGGGGTCGCAGTTCTTC.

The rearrangement links TRBV18 to TRBJ2-5; a possible D gene is TRBD1 (6 bases). Trimming took 5 bases from V and 1 from J, leaving 11 bases between them. Germline V gene sequence: CDR1 KGHSH, CDR2 LQKENI. The CDR3 has 14 residues. CDR3 sequence reads: CASSLQGSQETQYF. The CDR3 bases are TGTGCCAGCTCATTACAGGGTTCCCAAGAGACCCAGTACTTC.

The chain combines TRBV19 with TRBJ2-7, with 8 bases identical to TRBD2. The CDR3 spans 13 residues. Germline loops: CDR1 LNHDA, CDR2 SQIVND (reference sequence). The V and J ends lost 7 bases and 4 bases, in that order; junction bases with no gene match: 6. As DNA, the CDR3 is TGTGCCAGTACCCCCGCGGGGGGATACGAGCAGTACTTC. This translates into CASTPAGGYEQYF.

The gene calls are TRBV5-1 and TRBJ2-2; 7 bases map to TRBD2. Germline V gene data show CDR1 as SGHRS and CDR2 as YFSETQ. Trimming removed 4 bases from V and 2 bases from J; junction bases left unmatched: 8. The CDR3 spans 16 residues. In nucleotides, the CDR3 is TGCGCCAGCAGCACCCAGGGACTACCTAACACCGGGGAGCTGTTTTTT. Its protein is CASSTQGLPNTGELFF.

This rearrangement joins TRBV29-1 to TRBJ1-2; 7 bases line up with TRBD1. The CDR3 is 14 residues long. Germline V gene lookup returns CDR1 SQVTM and CDR2 ANQGSEA. The V segment lost 5 bases and the J segment 4 bases; nucleotides outside the gene matches: 10. In DNA form, the CDR3 reads TGCAGCGTTACCTCGGACAGGATCGGCTATGGCTACACCTTC. Translating it yields CSVTSDRIGYGYTF.

In nucleotides, the CDR3 is TGCGCCAGCAGCACCGGACAGGCGAACACCGGGGAGCTGTTTTTT. It specifies CASSTGQANTGELFF. The chain joins TRBV5-1 to TRBJ2-2; 7 positions match TRBD1. There are 15 residues in the CDR3. Germline CDR1 is SGHRS and CDR2 is YFSETQ. The V segment lost 4 bases and the J segment 0 bases; nucleotides outside the gene matches: 3.

The V call is TRBV29-1, the J call TRBJ1-1; D might be TRBD1 (5 bases). The germline CDR1 and CDR2 sequences are SQVTM and ANQGSEA. Trimming left V 7 bases short and J 10 bases short, with 19 bases between. There are 12 residues in the CDR3. CDR3 sequence reads: CSAARTGGIAFF. DNA of the CDR3: TGCAGCGCCGCGCGCACCGGGGGAATAGCTTTCTTT.

The chain recombines TRBV7-6 with TRBJ1-3; D unclear. This CDR3 comprises 14 residues. Between the trimmed V and J ends, which lost 6 bases and 3 bases, there was a span of 12 bases. The germline CDR1 and CDR2 sequences are SGHVS and FNYEAQ. This chain's CDR3 is CASSPGSDGNTIYF. The CDR3 DNA is TGTGCCAGCAGTCCAGGCTCCGATGGAAACACCATATATTTT.

The chain carries TRBV19 and TRBJ1-6; D unclear. Germline V lookup: CDR1 LNHDA, CDR2 SQIVND (reference sequence). The CDR3 has 13 residues. Trimming stripped 3 bases from V and 9 bases from J, with 9 bases between. The CDR3 spells CASSIGTTSPLHF. DNA of the CDR3: TGTGCCAGTAGTATTGGCACCACTTCACCCCTCCACTTT.

V and J are TRBV30 and TRBJ2-7; TRBD2 matches 7 bases. Germline loops: CDR1 GTSNPN, CDR2 SVGIG (reference sequence). The trim removed 0 bases at V and 2 bases at J, leaving 4 bases unmatched. The CDR3 extends over 14 amino acids. DNA of the CDR3: TGTGCCTGGAGTGTACCCGGGGGGACCTACGAGCAGTACTTC. The encoded protein is CAWSVPGGTYEQYF. Full variable domain (missing parts from reference TRBV30 and TRBJ2-7): SQTIHQWPATLVQPVGSPLSLECTVEGTSNPNLYWYRQAAGRGLQLLFYSVGIGQISSEVPQNLSASRPQDRQFILSSKKLLLSDSGFYLCAWSVPGGTYEQYFGPGTRLTVT.

J is TRBJ1-5 and V is TRBV6-1; 7 bases line up with TRBD1. The J segment lost 7 bases and the V segment lost 1 base, leaving 10 bases of the junction unmatched. Germline CDR1 MNHNS, CDR2 SASEGT. This CDR3 contains 16 residues. CDR3 protein: CASSEGQGIRVQPQHF. Written as DNA, the CDR3 is TGTGCCAGCAGTGAAGGACAGGGAATAAGGGTACAGCCCCAGCATTTT.

The rearrangement joins TRBV10-3 to TRBJ1-2, with 8 bases matching TRBD1. The CDR3 spans 14 residues. Germline values: CDR1 ENHRY, CDR2 SYGVKD. J gave up 6 bases and V 5 bases, and 8 bases lay outside the gene matches. The CDR3 DNA reads TGTGCCATCAGTAGAACAGGGGGTGGGGATGGCTACACCTTC. This sequence encodes CAISRTGGGDGYTF.

The rearrangement joins TRBV5-6 to TRBJ1-2; D unclear. The CDR3 is 12 residues long. V dropped 3 bases and J dropped 0 bases, with 3 bases sitting between them. Germline CDR1 and CDR2: SGHDT and YYEEEE. In nucleotides, the CDR3 is TGTGCCAGCAGCTCCTCTAACTATGGCTACACCTTC. Protein sequence: CASSSSNYGYTF.

The chain recombines TRBV19 with TRBJ1-5; 8 nucleotides match TRBD1. Germline V gene sequence: CDR1 LNHDA, CDR2 SQIVND (reference sequence). This CDR3 is built from 14 residues. V dropped 6 bases and J dropped 7; count of bases not matched to a gene: 8. The CDR3 bases are TGTGCCAGTAGCCGACCAGGGGGCGGGCAGCCCCAGCATTTT. Translating it yields CASSRPGGGQPQHF.

The chain links TRBV2 to TRBJ1-5, with a tentative D call TRBD1 (5 bases). Deletions cut 10 bases from V and 1 base from J, with 17 bases between. CDR1 and CDR2 from the germline V gene are SNHLY and FYNNEI. The CDR3 loop spans 15 amino acids. DNA of the CDR3: TGTGCCACCGCCCTTGACAGCCAAAGCAATCAGCCCCAGCATTTT. Its protein product is CATALDSQSNQPQHF.

DNA of the CDR3: TGTGCCACCAGCAGAGACCCCGGGACAGGGTCTGAAGCTTTCTTT. Translation: CATSRDPGTGSEAFF. The chain recombines TRBV15 with TRBJ1-1, with 9 bases matching TRBD1. CDR1 LNHNV and CDR2 YYDKDF come from the germline V gene (reference sequence). Unmatched junction bases numbered 5, after V lost 0 bases and J lost 6 bases. This CDR3 has 15 amino acids.

The chain links TRBV15 to TRBJ2-1, with D unresolved. V dropped 0 bases and J dropped 7 bases, with 13 bases sitting between them. The CDR3 covers 15 residues. CDR1 LNHNV and CDR2 YYDKDF come from the germline V gene (reference sequence). CDR3 protein: CATSRDEVIINEQFF. In DNA, the CDR3 is TGTGCCACCAGCAGAGATGAGGTCATAATAAATGAGCAGTTCTTC.

The rearrangement joins TRBV5-8 to TRBJ1-1; the D gene is possibly TRBD1 (6 bases). Per the germline V gene, CDR1 is SGHTS and CDR2 is YDEGEE. V was trimmed by 1 base and J by 6 bases, leaving 13 bases between them. The CDR3 is 14 amino acids. CDR3 loop: CASSLYQGPSEAFF. The CDR3 DNA is TGTGCCAGCAGCTTGTACCAGGGGCCCTCTGAAGCTTTCTTT.

The chain couples TRBV19 to TRBJ2-2, with D perhaps TRBD2 (6 bases). The ends were cut back, 5 bases at V and 7 bases at J, with 14 bases in the middle. This CDR3 has 14 residues. Germline V gene data show CDR1 as LNHDA and CDR2 as SQIVND (reference sequence). The DNA for the CDR3 is TGTGCCAGTAGTCAGCCGGGAGTAAGCGGGGAGCTGTTTTTT. Amino acids: CASSQPGVSGELFF.

V gene TRBV28 combines with J gene TRBJ2-1, with TRBD2 matching 13 bases. CDR1 is MDHEN and CDR2 is SYDVKM in the germline V gene. Trimming took 6 bases from V and 8 from J; bases not matched to a gene: 7. The CDR3 runs 15 residues. The CDR3 DNA sequence: TGTGCCAGCAGCCCCACTAGCGGGAGGGCCCATGAGCAGTTCTTC. Its protein is CASSPTSGRAHEQFF.

The chain carries TRBV3-1 (or the pseudogene TRBV3-2) and TRBJ1-2; the match to TRBD1 covers 9 bases. The CDR3 runs to 15 residues. Trimming took 0 bases from V and 4 from J; bases not matched to a gene: 3. The V gene's germline CDR1 is LGHDT and CDR2 YNNKEL (reference sequence). The CDR3 DNA sequence: TGTGCCAGCAGCCAAGAGGGGACAGGGAGCTATGGCTACACCTTC. Translating it yields CASSQEGTGSYGYTF.

V and J are TRBV10-3 and TRBJ1-1, with 7 bases aligning to TRBD1. The CDR3 runs to 16 residues. Germline V gene sequence: CDR1 ENHRY, CDR2 SYGVKD. Trimming at V came to 2 bases and at J to 0 bases, leaving 6 bases not matched to a gene. Here the CDR3 reads CAISERQGLVNTEAFF. DNA of the CDR3: TGTGCCATCAGTGAGCGACAGGGTCTCGTGAACACTGAAGCTTTCTTT.

This clone turned up a few times. This chain connects TRBV19 to TRBJ2-2, with TRBD2 matching 7 bases. The germline V gene has CDR1 LNHDA and CDR2 SQIVND (reference sequence). V gave up 5 bases and J gave up 2 bases; unmatched junction bases: 5. The CDR3 has 15 amino acids. The CDR3 sequence: CASSLQAGNTGELFF. The CDR3 DNA reads TGTGCCAGTAGTCTGCAAGCGGGAAACACCGGGGAGCTGTTTTTT.